The rows below give T cell receptor beta chains drawn from one sample of a study of graft-versus-host responses after intestinal transplantation. Sequencing was performed with immunoSEQ multiplex PCR; in TCRdb, only in-frame clones are kept and a portion is missing. This sample has approximately 50,000 clones, with around 90% found just once. The specimen comprised PBMCs, sampled 26 days after transplant. All receptors derive from a human patient who received an intestinal transplant, so some T cells may come from the graft donor. CDR3s include the opening cysteine and the closing phenylalanine or tryptophan. D genes are given only for firm matches. The listing skips clone size in some rows; elsewhere it reads once, few, many or a size class.

>TRBJ2-1|TRBV5-1|TRBD1|.
TGCGCCAGCACCCTAGGGGACAGTTACAATGAGCAGTTCTTC
CASTLGDSYNEQFF
>TRBJ1-5|TRBV19|TRBD1|.
TGTGCCAGTAGTATTCCGGCCAGGGGGCATGGCAATCAGCCCCAGCATTTT
CASSIPARGHGNQPQHF
>TRBJ2-1|TRBV9|.|.
TGTGCCAGCAGCGAACAAGGGACTCCTTGGATCGATGAGCAGTTCTTC
CASSEQGTPWIDEQFF
>TRBJ2-2|TRBV5-4|.|once
TGTGCCAGCAGCTTGGCGGACACCGGGGAGCTGTTTTTT
CASSLADTGELFF
>TRBJ2-3|TRBV14|TRBD2|.
TGTGCCAGCAGCCCTTGGACTAGCGGGAGGGCCACAGATACGCAGTATTTT
CASSPWTSGRATDTQYF
>TRBJ2-1|TRBV5-6|TRBD2|few
TGTGCCAGCAGCGGGGGGGACTCCCCCTACAATGAGCAGTTCTTC
CASSGGDSPYNEQFF
>TRBJ2-3|TRBV7-3|TRBD2|.
TGTGCCAGCAGCCAAATAGCGGGAGCAGTTGATACGCAGTATTTT
CASSQIAGAVDTQYF
>TRBJ2-7|TRBV27|TRBD1|.
TGTGCCAGCAGTTTAGGCGACAGGGTCCACTTC
CASSLGDRVHF
>TRBJ2-3|TRBV6-4|TRBD2|few
TGTGCCAGCAGTGACTCTAGCGGGGGGCCAGATACGCAGTATTTT
CASSDSSGGPDTQYF
>TRBJ2-1|TRBV27|TRBD2|.
TGTGCCAGCAGTTTACAGTTTTCGGGGGGGCTTGGGAATGAGCAGTTCTTC
CASSLQFSGGLGNEQFF
>TRBJ1-2|TRBV19|TRBD1|once
TGTGCCAGTAGTGGCCTCGGGACAGGGAGTGACTATGGCTACACCTTC
CASSGLGTGSDYGYTF
>TRBJ2-3|TRBV1|.|.
TGCACCAGCAGCCAAGTCGGACCGGGACAGGGAACAGATACGCAGTATTTT
CTSSQVGPGQGTDTQYF
>TRBJ2-7|TRBV28|TRBD2|.
TGTGCCAGCAGTTTTCGGGCGGGAGCGTACTACGAGCAGTACTTC
CASSFRAGAYYEQYF
>TRBJ2-7|TRBV7-8|TRBD1|.
TGTGCCAGCAGCCCCCGGGACAGGGGTGGCGAGCAGTACTTC
CASSPRDRGGEQYF
>TRBJ2-3|TRBV2|.|.
TGTGCCAGCATGTTACAGGGGGGGGGCACAGATACGCAGTATTTT
CASMLQGGGTDTQYF
>TRBJ2-1|TRBV2|TRBD1|.
TGTGCCAGTCGCCTAGGACAGGACTCCTACAATGAGCAGTTCTTC
CASRLGQDSYNEQFF
>TRBJ2-2|TRBV19|.|once
TGTGCCAGTAGTATCGAGCCGTCGAACACCGGGGAGCTGTTTTTT
CASSIEPSNTGELFF
>TRBJ2-1|TRBV18|TRBD1|once
TGTGCCAGCTCACCCCCAGGGGGCACCAGCTCCTACAATGAGCAGTTCTTC
CASSPPGGTSSYNEQFF
>TRBJ1-1|TRBV7-9|.|.
TGTGCCAGCAGCATAGGGAACCTAGGAAACACTGAAGCTTTCTTT
CASSIGNLGNTEAFF
>TRBJ1-2|TRBV19|.|.
TGTGCCAGTAGTATCGGTCATGGCTACACCTTC
CASSIGHGYTF